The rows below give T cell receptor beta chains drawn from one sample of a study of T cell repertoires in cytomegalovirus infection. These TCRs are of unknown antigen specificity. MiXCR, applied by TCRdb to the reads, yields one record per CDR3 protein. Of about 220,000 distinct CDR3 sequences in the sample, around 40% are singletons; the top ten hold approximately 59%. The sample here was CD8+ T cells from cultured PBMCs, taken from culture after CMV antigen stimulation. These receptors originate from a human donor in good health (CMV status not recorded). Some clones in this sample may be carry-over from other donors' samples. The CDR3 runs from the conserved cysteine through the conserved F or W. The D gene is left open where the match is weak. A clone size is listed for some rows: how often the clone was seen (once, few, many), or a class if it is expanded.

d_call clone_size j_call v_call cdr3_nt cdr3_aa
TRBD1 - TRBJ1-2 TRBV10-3 TGTGCCATTGGACAGGAGAGAAACGGCTACACCTTC CAIGQERNGYTF
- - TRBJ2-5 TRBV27 TGTGCCAGCAGTCCCGTCGCCGGGTGGGAGACCCAGTACTTC CASSPVAGWETQYF
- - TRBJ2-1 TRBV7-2 TGTGCCAGCAGCTTAATTGCGGGGCCCTACAATGAGCAGTTCTTC CASSLIAGPYNEQFF
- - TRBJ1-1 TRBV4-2 TGTGCCAGCAGCCAAGATGTTAGGAAGGGGACTGAAGCTTTCTTT CASSQDVRKGTEAFF
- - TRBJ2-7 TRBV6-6 TGTGCCAGCAGTTACTACCGCTACGAGCAGTACTTC CASSYYRYEQYF
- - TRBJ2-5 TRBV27 TGTGCCAGCAGTTTACGGCCCCCCGGGGAGACCCAGTACTTC CASSLRPPGETQYF
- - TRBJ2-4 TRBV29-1 TGCAGCGTTGGTGGAGGGAATTATGAAGCCAAAAACATTCAGTACTTC CSVGGGNYEAKNIQYF
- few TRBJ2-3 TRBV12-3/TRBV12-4 TGTGCCAGCAGCCCACCTGAAGGGGCCCGGAAAGGTACGCAGTATTTT CASSPPEGARKGTQYF
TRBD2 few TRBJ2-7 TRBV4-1 TGCGCCAGCAGTCCGAGGGGCGGGAGTATATCCTACGAGCAGTACTTC CASSPRGGSISYEQYF
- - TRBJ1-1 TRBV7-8 TGTGCCAGCAGCTTAGGGGGTAGAGGCACTGAAGCTTTCTTT CASSLGGRGTEAFF
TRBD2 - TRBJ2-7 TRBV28 TGTGCCAGCAGCCCGGGACTAGCGGGAGGGAAATCCTACGAGCAGTACTTC CASSPGLAGGKSYEQYF
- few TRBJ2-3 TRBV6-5 TGTGCCAGCAGAGGGGTCCTCCTCACAGATACGCAGTATTTT CASRGVLLTDTQYF
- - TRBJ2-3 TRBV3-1 TGTGCCAGCAGCACGGGACTTAGCACAGATACGCAGTATTTT CASSTGLSTDTQYF
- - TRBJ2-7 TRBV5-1 TGCGCCAGCAGCTTAGTGGGGCCGGGTCCAAAATACGAGCAGTACTTC CASSLVGPGPKYEQYF
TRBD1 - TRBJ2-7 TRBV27 TGTGCCAGCTCCGGGACAGGGCTTTCCTACGAGCAGTACTTC CASSGTGLSYEQYF
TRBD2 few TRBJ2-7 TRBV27 TGTGCCAGCAGTTCCGGACTAGCGGGGGCGACCTCTACCCTAAGGCAGTACTTC CASSSGLAGATSTLRQYF